Each of the 22 T cell receptor beta chains below was sequenced from the same sample in a study of blood T cell repertoires in COVID-19. Here immunoSEQ multiplex PCR was the method, and the copy in TCRdb shows in-frame clones only, minus some. Of approximately 190,000 clones in the sample, 86% are singletons; the top ten hold just under 25%. The sample consisted of PBMCs or T cells enriched from blood (not recorded which). These TCRs come from a woman between 35 and 50 years old in a cohort exposed to, infected with or recovered from COVID-19 (not recorded which).

This rearrangement joins TRBV7-2 to TRBJ2-7; 12 bases are a match to TRBD2. Germline loops: CDR1 SGHTA, CDR2 FQGNSA. V shed 5 bases and J 3 bases; nucleotides not matched to a gene: 8. The CDR3 runs to 16 residues. DNA of the CDR3: TGTGCCAGCAGCAGGACTAGCGGGGCTCCAGTCTACGAGCAGTACTTC. Its protein product is CASSRTSGAPVYEQYF. Complete variable domain (other parts from reference TRBV7-2 and TRBJ2-7): GAGVSQSPSNKVTEKGKDVELRCDPISGHTALYWYRQSLGQGLEFLIYFQGNSAPDKSGLPSDRFSAERTGGSVSTLTIQRTQQEDSAVYLCASSRTSGAPVYEQYFGPGTRLTVT.

Here the CDR3 reads CASGLPGSGQNTGELFF. The CDR3 region has the DNA TGTGCTAGTGGCTTACCCGGCAGCGGGCAAAACACCGGGGAGCTGTTTTTT. The rearrangement links TRBV12-5 to TRBJ2-2, with D possibly TRBD2 on 6 matching bases. In germline, CDR1 is LGHNT, CDR2 FRNRAP. The V end was cut by 6 bases, the J end by 2 bases, with 19 bases between. The length of the CDR3 is 17 residues.

This chain links TRBV2 with TRBJ2-7, with D possibly TRBD1 on 5 matching bases. V was pared by 6 bases and J by 4 bases, with 16 bases between. The CDR3 covers 14 residues. Germline V gene data show CDR1 as SNHLY and CDR2 as FYNNEI. The DNA of the CDR3 is TGTGCCAGCAGCTCCGGAGACAGATATTACGAGCAGTACTTC. Its protein product is CASSSGDRYYEQYF.

This chain uses TRBV7-8 with TRBJ1-1, with a weak D call TRBD1 (5 bases). Germline V gene sequence: CDR1 SGHVS, CDR2 FQNEAQ. CDR3 length: 16 residues. V lost 0 bases, J lost 10 bases, and 21 bases lay in between. The CDR3: CASSLAPGGAVRGAFF. CDR3 nucleotide sequence: TGTGCCAGCAGCTTAGCGCCAGGAGGGGCCGTGAGAGGAGCTTTCTTT.

The chain joins TRBV27 to TRBJ2-1; 13 nucleotides agree with TRBD2. J lost 9 bases, V lost 8 bases, and 7 bases had no gene match. The CDR3 is made up of 14 amino acids. Germline V gene lookup returns CDR1 MNHEY and CDR2 SMNVEV (reference sequence). The CDR3 protein is CASVGTSGAFEQFF. DNA for the CDR3: TGTGCCAGCGTGGGGACTAGCGGGGCGTTTGAGCAGTTCTTC.

J is TRBJ1-1 and V is TRBV7-2; no clear D gene. The CDR3 runs to 11 residues. V was shortened by 1 base and J by 7 bases, with 4 bases between the two germline ends. The germline CDR1 and CDR2 sequences are SGHTA and FQGNSA. CDR3 DNA: TGTGCCAGCAGCTTAGGCTATGAAGCTTTCTTT. Protein product: CASSLGYEAFF.

V gene TRBV7-8 combines with J gene TRBJ1-5, with 9 nucleotides matching TRBD1. Trimming cost V 4 bases and J 0 bases; bases outside gene matches: 13. The CDR3 runs 19 residues. Germline CDR1 and CDR2: SGHVS and FQNEAQ. For the CDR3, the DNA is TGTGCCAGCAGCTCACACCTCGGGACAGGGTTTTATAGCAATCAGCCCCAGCATTTT. It encodes CASSSHLGTGFYSNQPQHF.

The chain couples TRBV28 to TRBJ2-7; D uncertain. Trimming took off 2 bases at V and 6 bases at J, with 2 bases between the two ends. This CDR3 has 10 amino acids. Germline values: CDR1 MDHEN, CDR2 SYDVKM. The CDR3 loop reads CASSLREQYF. The CDR3 DNA reads TGTGCCAGCAGTTTACGCGAGCAGTACTTC.

The J gene is TRBJ1-5, the V gene TRBV19; 10 bases align to TRBD1. The ends lost 3 bases at V and 3 bases at J; junction bases unmatched: 2. The CDR3 is 15 amino acids. Germline V lookup: CDR1 LNHDA, CDR2 SQIVND (reference sequence). CDR3 sequence reads: CASSMGQGFNQPQHF. The DNA for the CDR3 is TGTGCCAGTAGTATGGGACAGGGGTTCAATCAGCCCCAGCATTTT.

The chain combines TRBV7-6 with TRBJ1-1, with a tentative D call TRBD1 (5 bases). The CDR3 extends over 12 amino acids. V was shortened by 5 bases and J by 5 bases, with 9 bases between the two germline ends. The V gene's germline CDR1 is SGHVS and CDR2 FNYEAQ. For the CDR3, the DNA is TGTGCCAGCAGCACGGGGGGAACTGAAGCTTTCTTT. It translates to CASSTGGTEAFF.

This clone appeared once. CDR3 residues: CASSFSGGIDTQYF. The CDR3 nucleotides read TGTGCCAGCAGCTTTAGCGGGGGAATAGATACGCAGTATTTT. The chain employs TRBV2 and TRBJ2-3; TRBD2 matches at 9 bases. The germline V gene has CDR1 SNHLY and CDR2 FYNNEI. Trimming took 6 bases from V and 5 from J; bases not matched to a gene: 6. This CDR3 spans 14 amino acids.

The V and J genes are TRBV5-4 and TRBJ2-3, with 8 bases matching TRBD2. This CDR3 spans 16 amino acids. Germline CDR1 SGHNT, CDR2 YYREEE (reference sequence). Trimming removed 5 bases from V and 0 bases from J; junction bases left unmatched: 8. The CDR3 is CASSFKRERSTDTQYF. CDR3 bases: TGTGCCAGCAGTTTTAAGCGGGAGAGGAGCACAGATACGCAGTATTTT.

V gene TRBV12-3 or TRBV12-4 combines with J gene TRBJ2-7; D is unresolved. This CDR3 is 13 amino acids long. Trimming left V 3 bases short and J 4 bases short, with 10 bases between. CDR3 sequence (DNA): TGTGCCAGCAGTTTTAATCCTTCTTACGAGCAGTACTTC. The encoded protein is CASSFNPSYEQYF.

V gene TRBV7-9 combines with J gene TRBJ2-1; D possibly corresponds to TRBD1 (5 bases). The CDR3 consists of 15 residues. The V end was cut by 1 base, the J end by 8 bases, with 15 bases between. The germline V gene has CDR1 SEHNR and CDR2 FQNEAQ (reference sequence). CDR3 sequence reads: CASSLGVGRGDEQFF. In DNA, the CDR3 is TGTGCCAGCAGCTTAGGAGTGGGGCGTGGCGATGAGCAGTTCTTC.

This clone appeared once. DNA of the CDR3: TGCGCCAGCAGGGATACAGGGCAAGAGACCCAGTACTTC. Its protein product is CASRDTGQETQYF. The genes are TRBV5-1 and TRBJ2-5, with D maybe TRBD1 (6 bases). V dropped 5 bases and J dropped 2 bases, with 10 bases sitting between them. The CDR3 has 13 residues. Germline V gives CDR1 SGHRS, CDR2 YFSETQ. The whole variable domain, filled in from reference TRBV5-1 and TRBJ2-5, reads KAGVTQTPRYLIKTRGQQVTLSCSPISGHRSVSWYQQTPGQGLQFLFEYFSETQRNKGNFPGRFSGRQFSNSRSEMNVSTLELGDSALYLCASRDTGQETQYFGPGTRLLVL.

This clone was seen only once. The chain is built from TRBV2 and TRBJ1-4, with D possibly being TRBD1 (5 bases). V lost 4 bases and J 8 bases, leaving 17 bases between the germline ends. The germline V gene has CDR1 SNHLY and CDR2 FYNNEI. The CDR3 has 15 residues. DNA of the CDR3: TGTGCCAGCAGTGCGACATGGGGCGCAGGGGAAAAACTGTTTTTT. This gives the protein CASSATWGAGEKLFF.

The chain couples TRBV9 to TRBJ1-6, with a tentative D call TRBD1 (5 bases). V lost 0 bases and J lost 0, with 16 bases in between. Germline-derived CDR1 and CDR2 are SGDLS and YYNGEE. The CDR3 runs 19 residues. CDR3 bases: TGTGCCAGCAGCGTAGACGACTGGGGCGGTAGCTCCTATAATTCACCCCTCCACTTT. It specifies CASSVDDWGGSSYNSPLHF.

The rearrangement uses TRBV19 and TRBJ1-4, with 10 bases identical to TRBD1. The CDR3 totals 17 residues. Germline CDR1 and CDR2: LNHDA and SQIVND (reference sequence). The V segment lost 3 bases and the J segment 8 bases; nucleotides outside the gene matches: 12. The CDR3 reads CASSMMSPGTGDEKLFF. The CDR3 DNA reads TGTGCCAGTAGTATGATGTCCCCCGGGACAGGGGACGAAAAACTGTTTTTT. Full variable domain (rest looked up from reference TRBV19 and TRBJ1-4): DGGITQSPKYLFRKEGQNVTLSCEQNLNHDAMYWYRQDPGQGLRLIYYSQIVNDFQKGDIAEGYSVSREKKESFPLTVTSAQKNPTAFYLCASSMMSPGTGDEKLFFGSGTQLSVL.

CDR3 sequence: CASSQSGWDRRGTINYGYTF. Here the CDR3 DNA reads TGCGCCAGCAGTCAATCCGGGTGGGACAGGCGAGGGACCATAAACTATGGCTACACCTTC. The chain links TRBV23-1 to TRBJ1-2; TRBD1 matches at 8 bases. TRBV23-1 is classed as an ORF, of uncertain function. After removal of 0 bases from V and 2 bases from J, the junction contained 17 bases not matched to a gene. The length of the CDR3 is 20 residues.

DNA for the CDR3: TGTGCCAGTAGTGATACAGGGGCCACTGAAGCTTTCTTT. Translating gives CASSDTGATEAFF. The rearrangement uses TRBV19 and TRBJ1-1; TRBD1 aligns across 7 bases. The CDR3 length is 13 residues. Germline CDR1 LNHDA, CDR2 SQIVND (reference sequence). J gave up 4 bases and V 5 bases, and 4 bases lay outside the gene matches.

The sample holds one count of this clone. This chain joins TRBV19 and TRBJ1-5, with unresolved D. Trimming pared 5 bases from V and 2 bases from J, leaving 13 bases between. CDR1 is LNHDA, CDR2 SQIVND, per germline (reference sequence). The length of the CDR3 is 15 residues. The chain's CDR3 is CASSVGPWGNQPQHF. The CDR3 DNA is TGTGCCAGTAGTGTGGGCCCCTGGGGCAATCAGCCCCAGCATTTT. Together with reference TRBV19 and TRBJ1-5, the CDR3 gives the full variable domain: DGGITQSPKYLFRKEGQNVTLSCEQNLNHDAMYWYRQDPGQGLRLIYYSQIVNDFQKGDIAEGYSVSREKKESFPLTVTSAQKNPTAFYLCASSVGPWGNQPQHFGDGTRLSIL.

This clone came up a few times. The V and J genes are TRBV7-9 and TRBJ1-2; D ambiguous. CDR3 length equals 16 residues. Looked up from germline, CDR1 is SEHNR and CDR2 is FQNEAQ (reference sequence). V was trimmed by 5 bases and J by 2 bases, leaving 18 bases between them. The CDR3 sequence is CASSPAGGRANYGYTF. As DNA, the CDR3 is TGTGCCAGCAGCCCCGCAGGCGGGAGAGCCAACTATGGCTACACCTTC.